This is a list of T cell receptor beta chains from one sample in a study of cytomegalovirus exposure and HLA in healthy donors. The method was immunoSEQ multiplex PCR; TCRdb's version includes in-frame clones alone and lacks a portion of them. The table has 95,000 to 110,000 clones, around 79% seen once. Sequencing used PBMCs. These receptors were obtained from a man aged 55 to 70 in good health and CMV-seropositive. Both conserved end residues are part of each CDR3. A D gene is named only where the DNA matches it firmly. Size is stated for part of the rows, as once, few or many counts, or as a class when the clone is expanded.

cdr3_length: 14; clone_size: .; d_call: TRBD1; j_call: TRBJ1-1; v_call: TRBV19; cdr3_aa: CASSFQGAETEAFF; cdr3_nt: TGTGCCAGTAGTTTTCAGGGGGCGGAAACTGAAGCTTTCTTT
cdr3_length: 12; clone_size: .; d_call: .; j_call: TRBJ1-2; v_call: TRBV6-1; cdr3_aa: CASSGQNYGYTF; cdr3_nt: TGTGCCAGCAGTGGACAAAACTATGGCTACACCTTC
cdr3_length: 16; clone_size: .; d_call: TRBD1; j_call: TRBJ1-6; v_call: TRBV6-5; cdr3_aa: CASSYSTWDSNSPLHF; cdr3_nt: TGTGCCAGCAGTTACTCGACCTGGGACAGTAATTCACCCCTCCACTTT
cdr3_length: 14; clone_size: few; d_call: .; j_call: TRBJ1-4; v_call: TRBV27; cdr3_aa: CASSPFLTNEKLFF; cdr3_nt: TGTGCCAGCAGTCCCTTCCTAACTAATGAAAAACTGTTTTTT
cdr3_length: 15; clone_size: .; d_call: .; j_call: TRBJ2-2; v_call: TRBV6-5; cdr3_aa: CASSYDTVNTGELFF; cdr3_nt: TGTGCCAGCAGTTACGATACGGTGAACACCGGGGAGCTGTTTTTT
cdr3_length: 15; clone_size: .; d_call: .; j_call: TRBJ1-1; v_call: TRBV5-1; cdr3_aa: CASSLRGQTNTEAFF; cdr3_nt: TGCGCCAGCAGCTTGAGGGGTCAGACGAACACTGAAGCTTTCTTT
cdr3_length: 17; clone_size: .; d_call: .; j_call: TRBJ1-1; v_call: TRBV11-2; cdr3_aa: CASSLDLRRDMNTEAFF; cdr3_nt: TGTGCCAGCAGCTTAGATTTACGACGGGACATGAACACTGAAGCTTTCTTT
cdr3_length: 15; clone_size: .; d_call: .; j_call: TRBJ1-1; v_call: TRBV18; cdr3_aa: CASSPPTGRNTEAFF; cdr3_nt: TGTGCCAGCTCACCCCCAACAGGGAGGAACACTGAAGCTTTCTTT
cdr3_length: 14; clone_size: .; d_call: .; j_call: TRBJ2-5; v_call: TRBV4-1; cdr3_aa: CASSQVSGGETQYF; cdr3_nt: TGCGCCAGCAGCCAGGTTTCAGGGGGGGAGACCCAGTACTTC
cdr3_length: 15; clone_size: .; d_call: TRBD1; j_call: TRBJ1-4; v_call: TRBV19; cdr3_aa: CASRKHTGGGEKLFF; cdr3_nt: TGTGCCAGTAGGAAACACACAGGGGGAGGAGAAAAACTGTTTTTT
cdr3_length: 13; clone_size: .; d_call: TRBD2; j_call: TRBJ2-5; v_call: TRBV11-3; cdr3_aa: CASSLGGQREQYF; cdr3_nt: TGTGCCAGCAGCTTGGGGGGGCAGCGGGAGCAGTACTTC
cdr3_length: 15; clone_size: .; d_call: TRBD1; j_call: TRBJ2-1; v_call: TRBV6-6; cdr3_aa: CASSKLGQGASEQFF; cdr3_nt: TGTGCCAGCAGCAAACTCGGGCAGGGGGCGTCTGAGCAGTTCTTC
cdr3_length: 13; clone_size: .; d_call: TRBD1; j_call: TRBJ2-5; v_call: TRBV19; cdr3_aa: CASTGVVGETQYF; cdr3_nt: TGTGCCAGCACAGGGGTTGTCGGGGAGACCCAGTACTTC
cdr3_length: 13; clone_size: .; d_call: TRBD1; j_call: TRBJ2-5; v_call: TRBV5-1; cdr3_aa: CASSTGGSETQYF; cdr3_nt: TGCGCCAGCAGCACAGGGGGCAGTGAGACCCAGTACTTC
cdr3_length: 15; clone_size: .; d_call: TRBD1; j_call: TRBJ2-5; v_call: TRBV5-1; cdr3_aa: CASSTSTGTGGPQYF; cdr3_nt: TGCGCCAGCAGCACTAGTACCGGGACAGGGGGCCCCCAGTACTTC
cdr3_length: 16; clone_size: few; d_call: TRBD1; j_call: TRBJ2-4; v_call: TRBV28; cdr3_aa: CASSLATGGGKNIQYF; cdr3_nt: TGTGCCAGCAGTTTAGCGACAGGGGGAGGCAAAAACATTCAGTACTTC
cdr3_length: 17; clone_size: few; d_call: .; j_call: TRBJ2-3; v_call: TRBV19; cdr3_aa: CASSMTIMDIRTDTQYF; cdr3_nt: TGTGCCAGTAGTATGACGATAATGGACATTCGGACAGATACGCAGTATTTT
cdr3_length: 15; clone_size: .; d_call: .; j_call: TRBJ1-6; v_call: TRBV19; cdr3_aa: CASSYRDFNFSPLHF; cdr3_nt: TGTGCCAGTAGTTACCGGGACTTCAATTTCTCACCCCTCCACTTT
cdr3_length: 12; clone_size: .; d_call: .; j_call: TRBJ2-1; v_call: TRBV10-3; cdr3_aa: CAISEPRVEQFF; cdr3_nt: TGTGCCATCAGTGAGCCCCGGGTTGAGCAGTTCTTC
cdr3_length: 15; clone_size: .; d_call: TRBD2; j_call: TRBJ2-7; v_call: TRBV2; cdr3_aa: CASSESGAGAYEQYF; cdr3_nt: TGTGCCAGCAGTGAGTCGGGAGCGGGGGCCTACGAGCAGTACTTC
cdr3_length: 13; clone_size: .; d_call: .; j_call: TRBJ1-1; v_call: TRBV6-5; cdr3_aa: CASSYWQDTEAFF; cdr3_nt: TGTGCCAGCAGTTACTGGCAGGACACTGAAGCTTTCTTT
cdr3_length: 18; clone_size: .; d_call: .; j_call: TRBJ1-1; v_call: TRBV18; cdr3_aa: CASSPPPVPRGMNTEAFF; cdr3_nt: TGTGCCAGCTCACCACCTCCAGTCCCGAGGGGGATGAACACTGAAGCTTTCTTT